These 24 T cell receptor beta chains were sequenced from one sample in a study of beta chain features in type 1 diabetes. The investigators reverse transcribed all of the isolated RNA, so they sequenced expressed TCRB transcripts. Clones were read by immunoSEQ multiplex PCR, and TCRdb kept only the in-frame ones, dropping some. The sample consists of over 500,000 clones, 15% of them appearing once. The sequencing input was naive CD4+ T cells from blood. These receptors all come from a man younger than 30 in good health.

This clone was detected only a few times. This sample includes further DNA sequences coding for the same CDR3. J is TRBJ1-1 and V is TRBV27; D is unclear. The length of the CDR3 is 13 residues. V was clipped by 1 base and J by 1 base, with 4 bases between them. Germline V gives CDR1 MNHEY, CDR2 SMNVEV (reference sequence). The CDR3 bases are TGTGCCAGCAGTTTATACAGGAACACTGAAGCTTTCTTT. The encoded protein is CASSLYRNTEAFF.

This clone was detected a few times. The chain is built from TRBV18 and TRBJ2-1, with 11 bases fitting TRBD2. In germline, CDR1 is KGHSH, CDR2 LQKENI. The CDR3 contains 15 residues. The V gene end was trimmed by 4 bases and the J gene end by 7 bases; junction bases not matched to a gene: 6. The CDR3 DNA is TGTGCCAGCTCACGCGGGACTAGCGGTACGAATGAGCAGTTCTTC. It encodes CASSRGTSGTNEQFF.

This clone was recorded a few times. The CDR3, as DNA: TGTGCCAGCAGCCCGACAGTTCAAGAGACCCAGTACTTC. Its translation is CASSPTVQETQYF. The genes are TRBV11-2 and TRBJ2-5, with D possibly matching TRBD1 (5 bases). In germline, CDR1 is SGHAT, CDR2 FQNNGV. The CDR3 consists of 13 residues. V gave up 5 bases and J gave up 2 bases, with 9 bases separating them.

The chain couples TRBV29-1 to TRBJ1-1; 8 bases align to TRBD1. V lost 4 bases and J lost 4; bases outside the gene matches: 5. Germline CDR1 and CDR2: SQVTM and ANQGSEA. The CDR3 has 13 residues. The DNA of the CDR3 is TGCAGCGTTGCGGACAGGGACCTCACTGAAGCTTTCTTT. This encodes CSVADRDLTEAFF.

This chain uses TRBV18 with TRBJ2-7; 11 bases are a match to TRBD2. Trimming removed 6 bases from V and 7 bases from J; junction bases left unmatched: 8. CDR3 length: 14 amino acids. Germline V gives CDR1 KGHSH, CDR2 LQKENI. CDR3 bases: TGTGCCAGCTCGGGGACTAGCGGTTCAATTGAGCAGTACTTC. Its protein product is CASSGTSGSIEQYF.

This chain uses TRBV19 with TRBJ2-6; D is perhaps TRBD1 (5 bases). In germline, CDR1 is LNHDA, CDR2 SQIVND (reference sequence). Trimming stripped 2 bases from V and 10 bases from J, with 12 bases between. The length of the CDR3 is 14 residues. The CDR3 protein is CASSIRQGGNVLTF. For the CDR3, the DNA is TGTGCCAGTAGTATAAGGCAGGGCGGAAACGTCCTGACTTTC.

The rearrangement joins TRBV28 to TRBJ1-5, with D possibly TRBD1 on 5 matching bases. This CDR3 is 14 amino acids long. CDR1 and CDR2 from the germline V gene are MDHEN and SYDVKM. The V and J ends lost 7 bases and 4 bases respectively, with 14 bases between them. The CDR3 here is CASKREWGNQPQHF. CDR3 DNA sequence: TGTGCCAGCAAGAGGGAGTGGGGGAATCAGCCCCAGCATTTT.

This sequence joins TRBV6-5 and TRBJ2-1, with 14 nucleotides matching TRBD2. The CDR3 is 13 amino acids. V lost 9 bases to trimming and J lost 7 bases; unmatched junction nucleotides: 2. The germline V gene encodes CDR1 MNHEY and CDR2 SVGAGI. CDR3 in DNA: TGTGCCAGTGGACTAGCGGGAGGAAATGAGCAGTTCTTC. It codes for CASGLAGGNEQFF.

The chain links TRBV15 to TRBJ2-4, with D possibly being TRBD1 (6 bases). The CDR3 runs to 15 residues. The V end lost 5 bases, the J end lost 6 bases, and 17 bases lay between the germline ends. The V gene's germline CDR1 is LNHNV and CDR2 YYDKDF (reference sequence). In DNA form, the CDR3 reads TGTGCCACCAGCCCGCGGCCGGACAGAACAAACATTCAGTACTTC. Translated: CATSPRPDRTNIQYF.

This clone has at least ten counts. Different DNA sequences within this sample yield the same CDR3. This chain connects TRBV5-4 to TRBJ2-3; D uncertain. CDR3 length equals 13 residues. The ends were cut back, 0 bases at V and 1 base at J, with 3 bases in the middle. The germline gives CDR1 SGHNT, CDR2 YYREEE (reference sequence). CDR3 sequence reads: CASSLVGTDTQYF. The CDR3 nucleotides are TGTGCCAGCAGCTTGGTGGGCACAGATACGCAGTATTTT.

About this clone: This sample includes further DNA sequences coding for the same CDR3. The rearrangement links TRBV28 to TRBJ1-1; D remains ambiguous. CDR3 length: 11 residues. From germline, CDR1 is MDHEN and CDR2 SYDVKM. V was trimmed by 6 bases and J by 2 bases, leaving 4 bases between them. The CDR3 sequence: CASRGNTEAFF. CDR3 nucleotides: TGTGCCAGCAGGGGAAACACTGAAGCTTTCTTT.

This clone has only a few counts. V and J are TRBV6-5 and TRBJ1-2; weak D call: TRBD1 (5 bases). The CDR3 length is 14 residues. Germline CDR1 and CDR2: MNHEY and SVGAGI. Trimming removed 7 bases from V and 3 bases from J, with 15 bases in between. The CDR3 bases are TGTGCCAGCAAAGACGGCAGGGAGTACTATGGCTACACCTTC. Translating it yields CASKDGREYYGYTF.

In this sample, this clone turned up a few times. CDR3 DNA sequence: TGTGCCAGCAGCCAAGATACGGGACAGGGAAAGCAGCCCCAGCATTTT. The encoded protein is CASSQDTGQGKQPQHF. The chain carries TRBV4-2 and TRBJ1-5; 9 nucleotides match TRBD1. This CDR3 has 16 amino acids. Germline V CDR1 and CDR2: LGHNA, YNFKEQ. The junction had 7 bases not matched to a gene; V was cut back by 0 bases and J by 7 bases.

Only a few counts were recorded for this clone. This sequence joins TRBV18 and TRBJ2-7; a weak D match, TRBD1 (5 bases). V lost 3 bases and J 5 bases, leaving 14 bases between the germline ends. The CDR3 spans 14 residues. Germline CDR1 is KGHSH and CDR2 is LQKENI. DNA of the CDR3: TGTGCCAGCTCACCCCTTGTGGGGCTCCACGAGCAGTACTTC. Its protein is CASSPLVGLHEQYF.

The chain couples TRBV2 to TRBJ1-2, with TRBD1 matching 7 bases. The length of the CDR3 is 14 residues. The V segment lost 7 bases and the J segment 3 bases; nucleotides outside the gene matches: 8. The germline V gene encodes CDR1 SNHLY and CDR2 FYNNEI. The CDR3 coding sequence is TGTGCCAGCAAGGAGACAGGGCAGCACTATGGCTACACCTTC. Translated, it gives CASKETGQHYGYTF.

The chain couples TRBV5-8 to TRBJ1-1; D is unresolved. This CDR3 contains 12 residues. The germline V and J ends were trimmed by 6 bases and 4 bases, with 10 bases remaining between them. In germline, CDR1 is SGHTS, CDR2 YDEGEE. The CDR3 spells CASNRWITEAFF. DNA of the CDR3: TGTGCCAGCAACCGGTGGATCACTGAAGCTTTCTTT.

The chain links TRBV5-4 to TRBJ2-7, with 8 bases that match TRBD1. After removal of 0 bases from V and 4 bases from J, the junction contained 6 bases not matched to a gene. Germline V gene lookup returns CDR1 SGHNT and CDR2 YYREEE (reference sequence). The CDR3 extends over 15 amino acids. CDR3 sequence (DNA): TGTGCCAGCAGCTTGGCAGGGGGCGCGGAATACGAGCAGTACTTC. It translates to CASSLAGGAEYEQYF.

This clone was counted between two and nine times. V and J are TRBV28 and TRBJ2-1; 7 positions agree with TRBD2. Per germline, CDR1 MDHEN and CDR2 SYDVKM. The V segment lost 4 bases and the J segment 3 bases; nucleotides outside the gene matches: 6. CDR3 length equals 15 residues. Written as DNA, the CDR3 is TGTGCCAGCAGTTCCCCCGGGGGGATCTACAATGAGCAGTTCTTC. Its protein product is CASSSPGGIYNEQFF.

The DNA for the CDR3 is TGTGCTAGTGGTTTGATCGTCCTAGCGGGGGGCCAAGGCACAGATACGCAGTATTTT. The encoded protein is CASGLIVLAGGQGTDTQYF. The rearrangement links TRBV12-5 to TRBJ2-3; 11 nucleotides align to TRBD2. Losses at the gene ends were 2 bases for V and 1 base for J; bases not matched to a gene: 11. The CDR3 runs 19 residues. CDR1 and CDR2 from the germline V gene are LGHNT and FRNRAP.

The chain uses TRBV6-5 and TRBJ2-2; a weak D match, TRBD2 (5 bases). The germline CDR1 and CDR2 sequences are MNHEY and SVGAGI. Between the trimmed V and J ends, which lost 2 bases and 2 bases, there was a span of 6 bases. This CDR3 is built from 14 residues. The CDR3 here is CASSYGGNTGELFF. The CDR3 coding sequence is TGTGCCAGCAGTTACGGAGGAAACACCGGGGAGCTGTTTTTT.

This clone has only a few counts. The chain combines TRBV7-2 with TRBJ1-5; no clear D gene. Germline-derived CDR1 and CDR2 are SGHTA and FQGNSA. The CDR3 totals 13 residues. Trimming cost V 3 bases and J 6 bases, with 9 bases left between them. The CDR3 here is CASSFVGTQPQHF. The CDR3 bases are TGTGCCAGCAGCTTCGTCGGAACTCAGCCCCAGCATTTT.

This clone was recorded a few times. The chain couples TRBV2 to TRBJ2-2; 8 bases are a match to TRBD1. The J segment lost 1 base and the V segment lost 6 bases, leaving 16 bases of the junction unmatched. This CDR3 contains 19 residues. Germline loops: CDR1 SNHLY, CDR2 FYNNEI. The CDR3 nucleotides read TGTGCCAGCAGAACCCCGAGGGCTACCGGGACAGGGAACACCGGGGAGCTGTTTTTT. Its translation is CASRTPRATGTGNTGELFF.

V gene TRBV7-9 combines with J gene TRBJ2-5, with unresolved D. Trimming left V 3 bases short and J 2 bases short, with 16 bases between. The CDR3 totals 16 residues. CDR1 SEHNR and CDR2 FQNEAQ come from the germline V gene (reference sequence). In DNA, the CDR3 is TGTGCCAGCAGCTTCCAGGTCATGGGTGGGCAAGAGACCCAGTACTTC. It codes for CASSFQVMGGQETQYF.

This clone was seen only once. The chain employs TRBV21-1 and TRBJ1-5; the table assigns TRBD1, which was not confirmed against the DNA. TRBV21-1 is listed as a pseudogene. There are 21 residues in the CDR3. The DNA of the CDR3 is TGTGCCAGCAGCAAAGCTCCACCATGGACAGGGTCTCCGTTGAGCAATCAGCCCCAGCATTTT. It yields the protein CASSKAPPWTGSPLSNQPQHF.